This entry is about one T cell receptor (beta chain). Germline V gene data show CDR1 as SGHNT and CDR2 as YENEEA. The CDR3 extends over 17 amino acids. Trimming stripped 2 bases from V and 3 bases from J, with 14 bases between. This table comes from immunoSEQ multiplex PCR, and its TCRdb copy is limited to in-frame clones, with some not included. The sample lists around 160,000 clones, about 90% seen once, with approximately 2.9% in the top ten. The data are from a study of cytomegalovirus exposure and HLA in healthy donors. Sequencing input: PBMCs. The V call is TRBV11-3, the J call TRBJ2-6; D possibly corresponds to TRBD1 (6 bases). The clonotype originates from a young woman in good health and CMV-seropositive. CDR3 sequence: CASSLQGFIGGANVLTF. The CDR3 DNA reads as TGTGCCAGCAGCTTACAGGGGTTCATAGGTGGGGCCAACGTCCTGACTTTC.